These T cell receptor beta chains were read from a single sample in a study of metastatic and nonmetastatic thyroid tumors. MiXCR reprocessed the PCR reads for TCRdb. Counted here are tens of thousands of clones, about 33% occurring once; the ten biggest clones make up about 16%. Sequenced input: tumor tissue. The source is a female donor with papillary thyroid cancer or a benign thyroid nodule (not recorded which). Some clones in this sample may be carry-over from other donors' samples. The CDR3 runs from the conserved cysteine through the conserved F or W. The D gene is left open where the match is weak. For some rows the clone size is stated as once, few or many, or as a class when expanded; others skip it.

j_gene	d_gene	v_gene	abundance	CDR3nt	CDR3aa
TRBJ1-6	NA	TRBV12-3/TRBV12-4	large	TGTGCCAGCACCCATAGCTCACCCCTCCACTTT	CASTHSSPLHF
TRBJ2-1	NA	TRBV6-1	NA	TGTGCCACGCTCCCGGAGGGGTACAATGAGCAGTTCTTC	CATLPEGYNEQFF
TRBJ1-3	NA	TRBV11-3	few	TGTGCCAGCAGCTTATCAGGTTGGCGCTCTGGAAACACCATATATTTT	CASSLSGWRSGNTIYF
TRBJ2-1	TRBD2	TRBV7-3	NA	TGTGCCAGCAGCTTACGACTAGCGGGGTACAATGAGCAGTTCTTC	CASSLRLAGYNEQFF
TRBJ1-5	NA	TRBV12-3/TRBV12-4	NA	TGTGCCAGCAGTTTAAATCGGCAGCCCCAGCATTTT	CASSLNRQPQHF
TRBJ2-3	NA	TRBV6-2/TRBV6-3	many	TGTGCCAGCAGTCCCATAGGAATAAAGGCTACGCAGTATTTT	CASSPIGIKATQYF
TRBJ2-3	NA	TRBV2	NA	TGTGCCAGCCGTGCGGAAGGAGATACGCAGTATTTT	CASRAEGDTQYF
TRBJ2-1	NA	TRBV6-2/TRBV6-3	NA	TGTGCCAGCAGTTACTTTCCGGCGAGGGACGACAATGAGCAGTTCTTC	CASSYFPARDDNEQFF
TRBJ2-1	TRBD1	TRBV6-2/TRBV6-3	NA	TGTGCCAGCAGTTGGGACAGCTCCTACAATGAGCAGTTCTTC	CASSWDSSYNEQFF
TRBJ2-2	TRBD2	TRBV2	NA	TGTGCCAGCAGTAAAACCGGGACTAGCGGGAGGGTTTTTACCGGGGAGCTGTTTTTT	CASSKTGTSGRVFTGELFF
TRBJ2-1	NA	TRBV27	NA	TGTGCCAGCAGTACTTTAGCTGTTGATGAGCAGTTCTTC	CASSTLAVDEQFF
TRBJ1-2	NA	TRBV30	few	TGTGCCTGGATAGGGAAGAGCTATAACTATGGCTACACCTTC	CAWIGKSYNYGYTF
TRBJ2-7	NA	TRBV6-1	NA	TGTGCCAGCAGTCCTCTGGAAGGGCGGGGCGCCTACGAGCAGTACTTC	CASSPLEGRGAYEQYF
TRBJ1-1	TRBD1	TRBV2	NA	TGTGCCAGCAGCTTACAGGGGATCGAGACTGAAGCTTTCTTT	CASSLQGIETEAFF
TRBJ2-7	NA	TRBV28	few	TGTGCCAGCACCCGATCCTACGAGCAGTACTTC	CASTRSYEQYF
TRBJ2-7	NA	TRBV9	NA	TGTGCCAGCAGCGTAGCAAGGGTTGGGAGCGAGCAGTACTTC	CASSVARVGSEQYF
TRBJ1-2	TRBD1	TRBV6-6	few	TGTGCCAGCAGTTACTCGGAGACAGGGGGTGACACCTTC	CASSYSETGGDTF
TRBJ2-1	NA	TRBV7-6	NA	TGTGCCAGCAGCTTGGCAGGGTCCTACAATGAGCAGTTCTTC	CASSLAGSYNEQFF
TRBJ2-3	NA	TRBV20-1	NA	TGCAGTGCCGTCTTTGCGGGATTACCAGATACGCAGTATTTT	CSAVFAGLPDTQYF
TRBJ2-7	TRBD2	TRBV12-3/TRBV12-4	few	TGTGCCAGCAGTTTTGATCGGGAGGACGAGCAGTACTTC	CASSFDREDEQYF
TRBJ2-2	NA	TRBV30	NA	TGTGCCTGGAAATGGACAGTGAACACCGGGGAGCTGTTTTTT	CAWKWTVNTGELFF
TRBJ1-2	TRBD1	TRBV18	NA	TGTGCCAGCTCACCTCGGGACAGGGCGTCGGTTGGCTACACCTTC	CASSPRDRASVGYTF
TRBJ2-7	NA	TRBV24-1	NA	TGTGCCACCACTACTCCCGGTGCATACGAGCAGTACTTC	CATTTPGAYEQYF
TRBJ1-1	NA	TRBV12-5	few	TGTGCTAGCGCATCGGGAGCCGGTTGGAACACTGAAGCTTTCTTT	CASASGAGWNTEAFF
TRBJ2-7	TRBD1	TRBV30	few	TGTGCCTCTGCGGGACAGGGTACCTACGAGCAGTACTTC	CASAGQGTYEQYF
TRBJ1-5	NA	TRBV6-5	few	TGTGCCAGCAGTTACACATACGGGAGAAATCAGCCCCAGCATTTT	CASSYTYGRNQPQHF
TRBJ1-6	TRBD1	TRBV16	NA	TGTGCCAGCAGCCAAAGGGACAGTAATTCACCCCTCCACTTT	CASSQRDSNSPLHF
TRBJ1-6	NA	TRBV11-2	few	TGTGCCAGCAGCGCCCCCTTATCGGTTGATAATTCACCCCTCCACTTT	CASSAPLSVDNSPLHF
TRBJ1-2	NA	TRBV28	few	TGTGCCAGCACCATAGGAGGGACCAACTATGGCTACACCTTC	CASTIGGTNYGYTF
TRBJ2-1	NA	TRBV2	NA	TGTGCCAGCAGTGATGAGGCAGGCAAGGATGAGCAGTTCTTC	CASSDEAGKDEQFF
TRBJ2-6	NA	TRBV11-2	NA	TGTGCCAGCAAGGACTCTGGGGCCAACGTCCTGACTTTC	CASKDSGANVLTF
TRBJ2-2	NA	TRBV5-1	few	TGCGCCAGCAGCTTGGTCGGCGGGAACACCGGGGAGCTGTTTTTT	CASSLVGGNTGELFF
TRBJ2-1	TRBD2	TRBV6-5	few	TGTGCCAGCAGTTACTTGACTAGCGGGAGGGCCTACAATGAGCAGTTCTTC	CASSYLTSGRAYNEQFF
TRBJ2-3	NA	TRBV6-2/TRBV6-3	few	TGTGCCAGCACTCGAGCGGGCACAGATACGCAGTATTTT	CASTRAGTDTQYF
TRBJ2-2	NA	TRBV25-1	NA	TGTGCCAGCAGTGCCCCAACGCGGGACACCGGGGAGCTGTTTTTT	CASSAPTRDTGELFF
TRBJ2-7	NA	TRBV18	NA	TGTGCCAGCTCACCAAACGGTTACGAGCAGTACTTC	CASSPNGYEQYF
TRBJ1-1	TRBD1	TRBV19	NA	TGTGCCAGTAGTATAAGGGACAGGGGGCGGACTGAAGCTTTCTTT	CASSIRDRGRTEAFF
TRBJ2-3	NA	TRBV7-2	NA	TGTGCCAGCAGCCCAACCGGGGGGCCAGATACGCAGTATTTT	CASSPTGGPDTQYF
TRBJ2-2	TRBD2	TRBV6-1	NA	TGTGCCAGCAGTGGAGCGGGGGGGCCTGAAATCACCGGGGAGCTGTTTTTT	CASSGAGGPEITGELFF
TRBJ1-5	NA	TRBV28	NA	TGTGCCAGCAGCCCCAGGGCTCAAACGGCCCAGCATTTT	CASSPRAQTAQHF
TRBJ1-5	NA	TRBV20-1	NA	TGCAGTGCTAGAGCGGGGGGCGGTCAGCCCCAGCATTTT	CSARAGGGQPQHF
TRBJ1-6	NA	TRBV4-2	NA	TGTGCCAGCAGCCAAGATCGGGGTAATTCACCCCTCCACTTT	CASSQDRGNSPLHF
TRBJ1-3	NA	TRBV18	NA	TGTGCCAGCTCACCCTCCGGGGCGAATGGAAACACCATATATTTT	CASSPSGANGNTIYF
TRBJ1-5	NA	TRBV6-2/TRBV6-3	few	TGTGCCAGCAGTTATTGGGATCAGCCCCAGCATTTT	CASSYWDQPQHF
TRBJ2-3	TRBD2	TRBV6-2/TRBV6-3	few	TGTGCCAGCAGTTACTGGGCGGGAGTTCAGTATTTT	CASSYWAGVQYF
TRBJ2-7	NA	TRBV14	NA	TGTGCCAGCAGCCAAGGATCCTCTGCGGGATTGGACGAGCAGTACTTC	CASSQGSSAGLDEQYF
TRBJ2-3	TRBD2	TRBV24-1	medium-sized	TGTGCCACCAGTGATTTGCCTAGCGGGGGGGCTCCAGATACGCAGTATTTT	CATSDLPSGGAPDTQYF
TRBJ1-2	TRBD1	TRBV4-3	once	TGCGCCAGCAGCCCCTTACAGGGGACAACTTACTATGGCTACACCTTC	CASSPLQGTTYYGYTF
TRBJ1-5	TRBD1	TRBV6-1	NA	TGTGCCAGCAGTCAACAGACAGGGCGGCCCCAGCATTTT	CASSQQTGRPQHF
TRBJ1-2	NA	TRBV6-2/TRBV6-3	NA	TGTGCCAGCAGTTACGAGGCCAGATATGGCTACACCTTC	CASSYEARYGYTF
TRBJ1-2	TRBD1	TRBV6-1	NA	TGTGCCAGCTCGTCCTCCCGACAGGGCGTCGCGGATGGTTACACCTTC	CASSSSRQGVADGYTF
TRBJ1-6	NA	TRBV9	NA	TGTGCCAGCAGCGTAACGATAGGGGCAGCCAATTCACCCCTCCACTTT	CASSVTIGAANSPLHF
TRBJ2-3	TRBD2	TRBV6-1	NA	TGTGCCAGCAGTGAAGTAAGCGGGGGCACAGATACGCAGTATTTT	CASSEVSGGTDTQYF
TRBJ1-1	NA	TRBV5-1	few	TGCGCCAGCAGCTTGTGGAGTGGCACTGAAGCTTTCTTT	CASSLWSGTEAFF
TRBJ1-5	NA	TRBV19	NA	TGTGCCAGTAGTAGAAGGGGCGGCAATCAGCCCCAGCGTTTT	CASSRRGGNQPQRF
TRBJ2-3	TRBD2	TRBV20-1	few	TGCAGTGCTACGCCGGCTAGCGGGAGAGATACGCAGTATTTT	CSATPASGRDTQYF
TRBJ2-7	TRBD2	TRBV20-1	NA	TGCAGTGCTAGGGTATGGGAGGGCCGCGAGCAGTACTTC	CSARVWEGREQYF
TRBJ2-5	NA	TRBV6-1	few	TGTGCCAGCAGTGGGCAGGGTCCGGAGACCCAGTACTTC	CASSGQGPETQYF